This TCR beta chain was sequenced in a study of blood T cell repertoires in COVID-19. Overall study: Italy, Spain and the United States were the sources of the convalescent and acute COVID-19 samples. The analysed material was cDNA or gDNA that came from T cells, B-cell-depleted T cells, or PBMCs.

V lost 0 bases to trimming and J lost 3 bases, with 10 bases between them. Germline V gene lookup returns CDR1 SGHRS and CDR2 YFSETQ. CDR3 length: 14 residues. Seattle participants joined during active infection and were tracked over time. Original processing methods: Counts of nucleated cells, estimated from reference gene primer amplification, were obtained. The assay was immunoSEQ multiplex PCR, and TCRdb's table has in-frame clones only and misses some. V and J calls and clone size are as listed in that table; D and trimming were resolved from the DNA. This table holds fewer than 700,000 clones, 85% to 90% found once.

Sequenced sample: peripheral blood. The TCR originated in a woman aged 45-59 years with COVID-19, enrolled during active disease. The chain couples TRBV5-1 to TRBJ2-7, with a possible D match to TRBD1 (6 bases). The CDR3 region is CASSLGGRNYEQYF. For the CDR3, the DNA is TGCGCCAGCAGCTTGGGGGGGCGCAACTACGAGCAGTACTTC. Drawing the rest from reference TRBV5-1 and TRBJ2-7, the complete variable domain is KAGVTQTPRYLIKTRGQQVTLSCSPISGHRSVSWYQQTPGQGLQFLFEYFSETQRNKGNFPGRFSGRQFSNSRSEMNVSTLELGDSALYLCASSLGGRNYEQYFGPGTRLTVT.